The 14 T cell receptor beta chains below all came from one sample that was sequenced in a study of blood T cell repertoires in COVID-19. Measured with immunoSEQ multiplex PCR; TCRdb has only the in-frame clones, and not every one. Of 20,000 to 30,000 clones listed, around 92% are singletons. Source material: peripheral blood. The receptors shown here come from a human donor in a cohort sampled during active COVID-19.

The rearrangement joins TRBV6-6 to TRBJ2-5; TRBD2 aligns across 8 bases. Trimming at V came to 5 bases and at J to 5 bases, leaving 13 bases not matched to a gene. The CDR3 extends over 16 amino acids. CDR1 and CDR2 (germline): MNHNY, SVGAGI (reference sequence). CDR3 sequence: CASSPHGGGLGETQYF. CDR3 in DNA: TGTGCCAGCAGTCCCCACGGGGGGGGGCTAGGGGAGACCCAGTACTTC.

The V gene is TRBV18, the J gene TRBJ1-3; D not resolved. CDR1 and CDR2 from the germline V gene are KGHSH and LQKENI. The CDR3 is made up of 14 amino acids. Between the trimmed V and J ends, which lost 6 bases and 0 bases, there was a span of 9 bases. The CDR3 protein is CASSVQDSGNTIYF. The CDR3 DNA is TGTGCCAGCTCCGTCCAGGACTCTGGAAACACCATATATTTT.

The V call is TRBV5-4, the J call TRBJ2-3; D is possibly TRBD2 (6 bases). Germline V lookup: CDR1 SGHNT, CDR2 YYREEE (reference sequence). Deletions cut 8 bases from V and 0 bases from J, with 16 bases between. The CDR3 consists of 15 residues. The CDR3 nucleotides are TGTGCCAGTAGACTGGGGGGAGTTAGCACAGATACGCAGTATTTT. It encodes CASRLGGVSTDTQYF.

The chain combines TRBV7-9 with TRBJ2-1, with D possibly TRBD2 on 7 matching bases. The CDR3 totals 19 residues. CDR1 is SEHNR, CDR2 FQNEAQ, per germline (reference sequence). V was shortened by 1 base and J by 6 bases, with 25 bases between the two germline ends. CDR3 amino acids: CASSLGLGLADIRGNEQFF. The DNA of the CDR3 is TGTGCCAGCAGCTTAGGTCTCGGTCTAGCGGACATCAGGGGCAATGAGCAGTTCTTC.

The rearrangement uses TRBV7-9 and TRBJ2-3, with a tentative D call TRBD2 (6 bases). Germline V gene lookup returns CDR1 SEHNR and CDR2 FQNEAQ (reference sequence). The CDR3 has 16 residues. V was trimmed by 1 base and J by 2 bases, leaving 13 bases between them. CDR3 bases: TGTGCCAGCAGCTTAGTCGGGCGGGAAAACACAGATACGCAGTATTTT. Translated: CASSLVGRENTDTQYF.

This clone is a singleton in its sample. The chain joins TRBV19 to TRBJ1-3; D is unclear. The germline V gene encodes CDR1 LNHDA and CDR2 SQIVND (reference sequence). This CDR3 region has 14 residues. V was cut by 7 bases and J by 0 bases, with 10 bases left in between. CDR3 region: CASTWASSGNTIYF. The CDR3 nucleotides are TGTGCCAGTACCTGGGCCAGCTCTGGAAACACCATATATTTT.

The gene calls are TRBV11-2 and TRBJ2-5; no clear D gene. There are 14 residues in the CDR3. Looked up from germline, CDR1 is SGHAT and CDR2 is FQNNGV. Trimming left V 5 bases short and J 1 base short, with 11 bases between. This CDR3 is CASSPSSGQETQYF. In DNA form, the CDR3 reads TGTGCCAGCAGCCCCTCCTCGGGCCAAGAGACCCAGTACTTC.

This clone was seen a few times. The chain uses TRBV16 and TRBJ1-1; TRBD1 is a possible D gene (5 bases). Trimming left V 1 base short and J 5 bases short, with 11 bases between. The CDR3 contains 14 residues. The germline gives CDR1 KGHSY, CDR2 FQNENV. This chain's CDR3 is CASSQLGGVTEAFF. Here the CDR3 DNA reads TGTGCCAGCAGCCAATTGGGGGGGGTGACTGAAGCTTTCTTT.

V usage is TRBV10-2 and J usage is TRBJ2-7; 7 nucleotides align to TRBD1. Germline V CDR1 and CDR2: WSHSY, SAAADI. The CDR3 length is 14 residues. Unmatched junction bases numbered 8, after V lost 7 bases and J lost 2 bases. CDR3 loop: CASIRDSNTYEQYF. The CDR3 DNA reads TGCGCCAGCATTCGGGACAGCAATACCTACGAGCAGTACTTC.

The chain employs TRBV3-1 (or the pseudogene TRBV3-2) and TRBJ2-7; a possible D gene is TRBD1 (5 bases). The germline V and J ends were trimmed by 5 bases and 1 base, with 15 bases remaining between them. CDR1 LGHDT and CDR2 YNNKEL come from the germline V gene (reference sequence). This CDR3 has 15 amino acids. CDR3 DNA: TGTGCCAGCAGCGCAACTCACAGGTGGTCCTACGAGCAGTACTTC. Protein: CASSATHRWSYEQYF.

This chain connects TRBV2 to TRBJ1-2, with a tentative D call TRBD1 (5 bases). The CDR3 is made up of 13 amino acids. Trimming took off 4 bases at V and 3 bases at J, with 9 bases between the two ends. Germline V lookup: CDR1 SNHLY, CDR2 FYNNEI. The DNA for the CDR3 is TGTGCCAGCAGTGCAGGGTTTCACTATGGCTACACCTTC. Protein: CASSAGFHYGYTF.

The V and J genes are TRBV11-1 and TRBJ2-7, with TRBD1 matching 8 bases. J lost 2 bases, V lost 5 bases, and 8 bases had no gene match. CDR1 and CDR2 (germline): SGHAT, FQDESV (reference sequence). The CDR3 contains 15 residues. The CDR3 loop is CASSPAGTGTYEQYF. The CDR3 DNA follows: TGTGCCAGCAGCCCCGCCGGGACAGGAACCTACGAGCAGTACTTC.

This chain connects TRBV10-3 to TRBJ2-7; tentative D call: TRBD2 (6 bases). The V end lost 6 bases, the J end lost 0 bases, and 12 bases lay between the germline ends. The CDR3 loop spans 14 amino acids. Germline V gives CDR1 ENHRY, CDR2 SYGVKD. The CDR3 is CAISRDSSSYEQYF. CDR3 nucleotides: TGTGCCATCAGCCGGGACTCCAGCTCCTACGAGCAGTACTTC.

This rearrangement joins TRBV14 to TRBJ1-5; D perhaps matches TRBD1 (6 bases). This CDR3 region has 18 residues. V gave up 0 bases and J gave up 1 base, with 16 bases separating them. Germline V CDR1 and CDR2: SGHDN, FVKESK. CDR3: CASSQDLRGAGSNQPQHF. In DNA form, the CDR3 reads TGTGCCAGCAGCCAAGATCTGCGGGGGGCAGGGAGCAATCAGCCCCAGCATTTT.